This T cell receptor beta chain is drawn from a study of cytomegalovirus exposure and HLA in healthy donors. Looking at the study overall: An earlier analysis found 117 million unique TCR beta sequences from 150 million to 200 million T cells. Ancestry clustering placed around 81% of roughly 410 genotyped donors in the Caucasian-associated cluster.

Deletions cut 1 base from V and 1 base from J, with 11 bases between. There are 15 residues in the CDR3. The V gene's germline CDR1 is SGHRS and CDR2 YFSETQ. The PCR had 60 Vbeta and 13 Jbeta primers. TCRdb's copy holds only in-frame clones and misses some; the assay was immunoSEQ multiplex PCR. The sample yields about 140,000 clones, over 60% seen once. This clone was observed a single time. The V call is TRBV5-1, the J call TRBJ2-5; unclear D gene. The specimen was PBMCs. This clonotype originated in a man aged 35 to 55 in good health and CMV-seronegative. The CDR3 region is CASSLSPGFQETQYF. CDR3 DNA sequence: TGCGCCAGCAGCTTGTCCCCCGGTTTCCAAGAGACCCAGTACTTC.